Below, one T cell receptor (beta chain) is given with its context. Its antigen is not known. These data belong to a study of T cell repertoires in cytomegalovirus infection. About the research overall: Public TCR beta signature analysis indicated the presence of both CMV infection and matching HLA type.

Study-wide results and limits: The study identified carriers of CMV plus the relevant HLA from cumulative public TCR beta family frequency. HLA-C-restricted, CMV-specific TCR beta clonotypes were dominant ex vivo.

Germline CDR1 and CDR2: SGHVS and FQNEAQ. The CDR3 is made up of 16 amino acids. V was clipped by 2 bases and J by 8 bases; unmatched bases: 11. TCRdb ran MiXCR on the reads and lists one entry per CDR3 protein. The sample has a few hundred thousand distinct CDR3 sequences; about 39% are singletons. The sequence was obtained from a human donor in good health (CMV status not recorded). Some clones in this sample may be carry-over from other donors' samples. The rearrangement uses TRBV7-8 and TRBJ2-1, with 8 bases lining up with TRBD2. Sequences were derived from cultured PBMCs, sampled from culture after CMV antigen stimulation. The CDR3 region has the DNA TGTGCCAGCAGCTTAAGGCCGCGCGCGGGGGGTTATGAGCAGTTCTTC. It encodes CASSLRPRAGGYEQFF.